This record covers a single TCR beta chain. Unmatched junction bases numbered 4, after V lost 1 base and J lost 4 bases. CDR3 size: 14 residues. The germline V gene has CDR1 SGHRS and CDR2 YFSETQ. Clones were sequenced by immunoSEQ multiplex PCR, and TCRdb holds only the in-frame ones, with some missing. The profile shows a few hundred thousand clones, 88% of them singletons. The sample comes from a study of blood T cell repertoires in COVID-19. For the study at large: Donors in the United States, Italy and Spain gave samples during acute or convalescent COVID-19. The analysed material was cDNA or gDNA that came from T cells, B-cell-depleted T cells, or PBMCs.

This sequence was found in a woman younger than 45 who had recovered from COVID-19. Specimen: peripheral blood. V is TRBV5-1 and J is TRBJ1-2; 7 bases align to TRBD1. In DNA, the CDR3 is TGCGCCAGCAGCTTGCTAGGGGGCAGCTATGGCTACACCTTC. Amino acid sequence: CASSLLGGSYGYTF.